These 12 T cell receptor beta chains were sequenced from one sample in a study of blood T cell repertoires in COVID-19 (TCRdb year 2020). Library preparation used the immunoSEQ multiplex PCR assay. In its TCRdb copy, this immuneACCESS table keeps in-frame sequences only and misses some clones. Where compared with another copy, unresolved V genes explain less than half of these, and the others have no known cause. Present in this sample are 150,000 to 200,000 clones, about 80% of which were seen just once. The ten largest account for 7.8% of the sample. The sequenced material came from peripheral blood. The receptors here all came from a woman aged 60-75 years with COVID-19, enrolled during active disease.

This chain links TRBV7-3 with TRBJ1-1, with D possibly TRBD1 on 6 matching bases. The V end lost 5 bases, the J end lost 2 bases, and 9 bases lay between the germline ends. Germline CDR1 reads SGHTA; CDR2 reads FQGTGA. The CDR3 is 13 residues long. The CDR3 reads CASSTDRNTEAFF. CDR3 sequence (DNA): TGTGCCAGCAGCACGGACAGAAACACTGAAGCTTTCTTT.

The V gene is TRBV3-1 (or the pseudogene TRBV3-2), the J gene TRBJ1-2, with D unresolved. Trimming removed 0 bases at V and 6 bases at J, with 11 bases between. This CDR3 is 14 amino acids long. The germline V gene encodes CDR1 LGHDT and CDR2 YNNKEL (reference sequence). CDR3 DNA sequence: TGTGCCAGCAGCCAAGAGGTGCAGGTCCATGGCTACACCTTC. Its translation is CASSQEVQVHGYTF.

This clone was seen once. The chain has TRBV7-9 and TRBJ2-2; tentative D call: TRBD1 (6 bases). V lost 1 base to trimming and J lost 7 bases, with 19 bases between them. This CDR3 comprises 17 residues. Germline CDR1 reads SEHNR; CDR2 reads FQNEAQ (reference sequence). This CDR3 reads CASSLDPGTQGGGELFF. As DNA, the CDR3 is TGTGCCAGCAGCTTAGATCCCGGGACCCAAGGGGGCGGGGAGCTGTTTTTT. The full variable domain, completed using reference TRBV7-9 and TRBJ2-2, is DTGVSQNPRHKITKRGQNVTFRCDPISEHNRLYWYRQTLGQGPEFLTYFQNEAQLEKSRLLSDRFSAERPKGSFSTLEIQRTEQGDSAMYLCASSLDPGTQGGGELFFGEGSRLTVL.

This clone was seen more than once but under ten times. This sequence joins TRBV4-3 and TRBJ1-3, with D tentatively TRBD1 (6 bases). Germline V CDR1 and CDR2: LGHNA, YSLEER. CDR3 size: 17 residues. The V and J ends lost 3 bases and 4 bases respectively, with 19 bases between them. The CDR3 spells CASSHGIRTAGGNTIYF. Written as DNA, the CDR3 is TGCGCCAGCAGCCATGGAATCCGGACAGCAGGAGGAAACACCATATATTTT.

The genes are TRBV3-1 (or the pseudogene TRBV3-2) and TRBJ2-3, with 9 bases identical to TRBD2. This CDR3 is built from 16 residues. Trimming took 4 bases from V and 0 from J; bases not matched to a gene: 5. CDR1 LGHDT and CDR2 YNNKEL come from the germline V gene (reference sequence). The CDR3, as DNA: TGTGCCAGCAGCCTGAGACTAGCGGCTAGCACAGATACGCAGTATTTT. It encodes CASSLRLAASTDTQYF.

The sample holds many counts of this clone. This sequence joins TRBV5-1 and TRBJ1-1; TRBD1 matches at 7 bases. V was pared by 0 bases and J by 5 bases, with 4 bases of the junction left unmatched. There are 14 residues in the CDR3. Germline V gene sequence: CDR1 SGHRS, CDR2 YFSETQ. The CDR3 loop is CASSLGQGQTEAFF. The DNA of the CDR3 is TGCGCCAGCAGCTTGGGACAGGGACAAACTGAAGCTTTCTTT. Complete variable domain (other parts from reference TRBV5-1 and TRBJ1-1): KAGVTQTPRYLIKTRGQQVTLSCSPISGHRSVSWYQQTPGQGLQFLFEYFSETQRNKGNFPGRFSGRQFSNSRSEMNVSTLELGDSALYLCASSLGQGQTEAFFGQGTRLTVV.

V usage is TRBV4-2 and J usage is TRBJ1-1, with 10 positions matching TRBD1. This CDR3 spans 15 amino acids. J lost 2 bases, V lost 1 base, and 1 base had no gene match. From germline, CDR1 is LGHNA and CDR2 YNFKEQ. The CDR3 protein is CASSQGDRGNTEAFF. The CDR3 DNA reads as TGTGCCAGCAGCCAAGGGGACAGGGGTAACACTGAAGCTTTCTTT.

This chain links TRBV21-1 with TRBJ1-5; the listed D gene, TRBD1, was not tested against the DNA. TRBV21-1 is an annotated pseudogene. The length of the CDR3 is 15 residues. CDR3 DNA sequence: TGTGCCAGCAGTACAACAGGGGGATGCGATCAGCCCCAGCATTTT. This codes for CASSTTGGCDQPQHF.

V is TRBV11-2 and J is TRBJ2-1, with TRBD2 matching over 14 bases. The CDR3 runs 16 residues. Germline V gives CDR1 SGHAT, CDR2 FQNNGV. J lost 9 bases, V lost 5 bases, and 9 bases had no gene match. CDR3 coding DNA: TGTGCCAGCAGCCTCAGACTAGCGGGAGGGCCAAGTGAGCAGTTCTTC. Translating it yields CASSLRLAGGPSEQFF.

The genes are TRBV19 and TRBJ2-7, with a weak D call TRBD2 (5 bases). This CDR3 region has 17 residues. Trimming took 0 bases from V and 3 from J, leaving 18 bases between them. Germline V lookup: CDR1 LNHDA, CDR2 SQIVND (reference sequence). The CDR3 DNA sequence: TGTGCCAGTAGTATAGATGCGAGGCGGAGCGGAGACTACGAGCAGTACTTC. This translates into CASSIDARRSGDYEQYF.

V gene TRBV29-1 combines with J gene TRBJ2-3; maybe TRBD2 (5 bases). Germline V gene sequence: CDR1 SQVTM, CDR2 ANQGSEA. V gave up 1 base and J gave up 1 base, with 12 bases separating them. The CDR3 is 15 residues long. This chain's CDR3 is CSVEARERGTDTQYF. CDR3 bases: TGCAGCGTTGAAGCCCGGGAACGGGGCACAGATACGCAGTATTTT.

The chain couples TRBV3-1 (or the pseudogene TRBV3-2) to TRBJ2-7; D not certain. CDR1 and CDR2 from the germline V gene are LGHDT and YNNKEL (reference sequence). The CDR3 is 15 amino acids. V was pared by 0 bases and J by 1 base, with 10 bases between. The CDR3 nucleotides are TGTGCCAGCAGCCAAGATTTACACCGATCCTACGAGCAGTACTTC. Encoded protein: CASSQDLHRSYEQYF.